A selection of T cell receptor beta chains follows, all from one sample in a study of blood T cells in healthy people across ages. From the 5' RACE reads, TCRdb called clonotypes with MiXCR, one entry per CDR3 protein. The sample has 700,000 to 950,000 distinct CDR3 sequences; roughly 64% are singletons. Source material: blood. These receptors all stem from a man younger than 45 in good health. Both conserved end residues are part of each CDR3. Each record gives: V gene, clone size, D gene, J gene, CDR3 protein, CDR3 DNA. The D gene is left open where the match is weak. Clone size is given for some rows only: seen once, a few or many times, or a class if the clone is expanded.

>TRBV12-3/TRBV12-4|few|TRBD1|TRBJ1-1
CASSKRQGLNTEAFF
TGTGCCAGCAGTAAAAGACAGGGGTTGAACACTGAAGCTTTCTTT
>TRBV20-1|.|TRBD2|TRBJ2-7
CSAEPLAGVVYEQYF
TGCAGTGCCGAACCCCTTGCGGGAGTTGTCTACGAGCAGTACTTC
>TRBV5-1|.|.|TRBJ1-5
CAPAEGFCHQPQHF
TGCGCCCCCGCGGAGGGGTTCTGCCACCAGCCCCAGCATTTT
>TRBV20-1|few|.|TRBJ2-1
CSALRDSNNEQFF
TGCAGTGCTCTCCGGGACTCCAACAATGAGCAGTTCTTC
>TRBV20-1|.|TRBD2|TRBJ2-7
CSASPASGGGYEQYF
TGCAGTGCTAGTCCCGCCTCCGGGGGGGGCTACGAGCAGTACTTC
>TRBV20-1|few|TRBD2|TRBJ2-1
CSASPPSGRAYNEQFF
TGCAGTGCTAGCCCCCCTAGCGGGAGGGCCTACAATGAGCAGTTCTTC
>TRBV5-5|.|.|TRBJ2-3
CASSPGGPDTQYF
TGTGCCAGCAGTCCCGGGGGACCAGATACGCAGTATTTT
>TRBV7-8|.|.|TRBJ2-7
CASSHDSDRSYEQYF
TGTGCCAGCAGCCACGACAGTGACCGCTCCTACGAGCAGTACTTC
>TRBV7-6|few|.|TRBJ2-1
CASSLRGSYNEQFF
TGTGCCAGCAGCTTACGGGGGTCCTACAATGAGCAGTTCTTC
>TRBV11-2|.|.|TRBJ2-5
CASSLDAGQETQYF
TGTGCCAGCAGCTTAGACGCGGGGCAAGAGACCCAGTACTTC